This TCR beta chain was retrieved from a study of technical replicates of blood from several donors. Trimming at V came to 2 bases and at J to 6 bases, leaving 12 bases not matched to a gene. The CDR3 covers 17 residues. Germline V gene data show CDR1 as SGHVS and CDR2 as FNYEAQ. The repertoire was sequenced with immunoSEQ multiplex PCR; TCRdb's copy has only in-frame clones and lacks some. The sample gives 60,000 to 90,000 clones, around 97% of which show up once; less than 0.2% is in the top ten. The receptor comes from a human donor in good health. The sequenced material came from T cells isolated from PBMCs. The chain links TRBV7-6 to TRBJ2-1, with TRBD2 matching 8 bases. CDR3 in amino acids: CASSLNLAGSHPNEQFF. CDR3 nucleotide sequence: TGTGCCAGCAGCTTAAACTTAGCGGGAAGCCACCCCAATGAGCAGTTCTTC.